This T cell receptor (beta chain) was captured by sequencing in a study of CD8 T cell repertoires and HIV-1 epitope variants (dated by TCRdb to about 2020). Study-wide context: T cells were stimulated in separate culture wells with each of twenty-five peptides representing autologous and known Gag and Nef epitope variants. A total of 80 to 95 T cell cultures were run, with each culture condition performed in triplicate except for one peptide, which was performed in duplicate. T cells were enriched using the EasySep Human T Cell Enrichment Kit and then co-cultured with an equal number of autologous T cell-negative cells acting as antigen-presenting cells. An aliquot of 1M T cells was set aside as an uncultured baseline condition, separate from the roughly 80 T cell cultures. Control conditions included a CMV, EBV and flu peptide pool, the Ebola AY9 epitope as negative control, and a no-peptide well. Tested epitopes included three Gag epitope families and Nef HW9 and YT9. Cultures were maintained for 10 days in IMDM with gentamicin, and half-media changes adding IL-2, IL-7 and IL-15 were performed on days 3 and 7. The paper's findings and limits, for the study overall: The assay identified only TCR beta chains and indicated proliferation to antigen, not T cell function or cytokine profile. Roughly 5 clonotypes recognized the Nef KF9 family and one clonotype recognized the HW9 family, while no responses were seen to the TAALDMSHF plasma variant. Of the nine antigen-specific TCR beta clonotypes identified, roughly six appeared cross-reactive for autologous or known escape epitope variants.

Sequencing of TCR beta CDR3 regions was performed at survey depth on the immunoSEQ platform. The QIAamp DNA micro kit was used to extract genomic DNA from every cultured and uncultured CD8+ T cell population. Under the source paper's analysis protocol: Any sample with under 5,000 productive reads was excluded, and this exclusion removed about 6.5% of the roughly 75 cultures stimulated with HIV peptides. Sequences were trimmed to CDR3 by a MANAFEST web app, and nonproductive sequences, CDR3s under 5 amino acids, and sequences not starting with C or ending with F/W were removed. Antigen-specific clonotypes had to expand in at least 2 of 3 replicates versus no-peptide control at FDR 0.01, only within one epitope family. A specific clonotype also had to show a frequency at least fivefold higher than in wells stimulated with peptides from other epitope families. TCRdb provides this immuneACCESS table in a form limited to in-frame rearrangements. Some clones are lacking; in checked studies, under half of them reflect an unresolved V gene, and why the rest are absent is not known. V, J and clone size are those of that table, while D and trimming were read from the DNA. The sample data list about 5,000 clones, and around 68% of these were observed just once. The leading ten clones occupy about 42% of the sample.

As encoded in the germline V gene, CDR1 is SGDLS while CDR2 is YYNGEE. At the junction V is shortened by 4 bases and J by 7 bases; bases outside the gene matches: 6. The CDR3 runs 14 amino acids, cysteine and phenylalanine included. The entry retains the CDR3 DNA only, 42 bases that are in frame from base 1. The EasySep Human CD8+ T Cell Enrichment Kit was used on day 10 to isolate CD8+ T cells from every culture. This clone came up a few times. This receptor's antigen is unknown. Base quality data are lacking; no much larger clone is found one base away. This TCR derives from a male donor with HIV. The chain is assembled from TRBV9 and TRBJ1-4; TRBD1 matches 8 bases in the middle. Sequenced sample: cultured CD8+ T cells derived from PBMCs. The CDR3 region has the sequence CASSLDRAAEKLFF. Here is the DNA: TGTGCCAGCAGCTTGGACAGGGCTGCTGAAAAACTGTTTTTT.